This T cell receptor beta chain was retrieved from a study of blood T cell repertoires in COVID-19. V lost 3 bases to trimming and J lost 1 base, with 6 bases between them. This CDR3 has 13 residues. TCRdb's table, derived via immunoSEQ multiplex PCR, lists solely in-frame clones and lacks some. This sample has approximately 190,000 clones, with roughly 90% found just once. Sequencing was done on a sample of peripheral blood. This sequence joins TRBV12-3 or TRBV12-4 and TRBJ1-1; D ambiguous. This TCR came from a woman aged 40 to 55 who had recovered from COVID-19. CDR3 in DNA: TGTGCCAGCAGTTTTGGCAGGAACACTGAAGCTTTCTTT. Translation: CASSFGRNTEAFF.